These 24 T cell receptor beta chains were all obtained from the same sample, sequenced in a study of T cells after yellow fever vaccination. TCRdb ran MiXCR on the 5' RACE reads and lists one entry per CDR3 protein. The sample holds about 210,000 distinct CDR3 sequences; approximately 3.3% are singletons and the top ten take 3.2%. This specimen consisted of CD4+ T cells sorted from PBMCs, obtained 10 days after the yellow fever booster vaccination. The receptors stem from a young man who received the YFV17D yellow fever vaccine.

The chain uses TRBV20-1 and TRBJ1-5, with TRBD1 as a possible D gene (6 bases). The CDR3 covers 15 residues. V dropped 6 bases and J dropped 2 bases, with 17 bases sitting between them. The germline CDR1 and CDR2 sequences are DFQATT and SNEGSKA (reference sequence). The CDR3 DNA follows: TGCAGTGCCACTACGACAGGAAGGGGCAATCAGCCCCAGCATTTT. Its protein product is CSATTTGRGNQPQHF.

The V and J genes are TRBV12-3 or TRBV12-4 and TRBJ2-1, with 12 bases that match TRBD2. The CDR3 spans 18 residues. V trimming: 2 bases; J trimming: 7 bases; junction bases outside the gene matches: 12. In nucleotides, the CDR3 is TGTGCCAGCAGTTTAAGTACCTTACTAGCGGGGGGCCGTAATGAGCAGTTCTTC. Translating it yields CASSLSTLLAGGRNEQFF.

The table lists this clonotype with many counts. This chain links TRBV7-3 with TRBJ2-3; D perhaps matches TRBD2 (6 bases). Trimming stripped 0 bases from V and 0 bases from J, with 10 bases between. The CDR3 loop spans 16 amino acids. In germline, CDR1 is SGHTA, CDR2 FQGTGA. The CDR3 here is CASSLTSGASTDTQYF. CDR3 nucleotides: TGTGCCAGCAGCTTAACTAGCGGAGCTAGCACAGATACGCAGTATTTT. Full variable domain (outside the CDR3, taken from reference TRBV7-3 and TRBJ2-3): GAGVSQTPSNKVTEKGKYVELRCDPISGHTALYWYRQSLGQGPEFLIYFQGTGAADDSGLPNDRFFAVRPEGSVSTLKIQRTERGDSAVYLCASSLTSGASTDTQYFGPGTRLTVL.

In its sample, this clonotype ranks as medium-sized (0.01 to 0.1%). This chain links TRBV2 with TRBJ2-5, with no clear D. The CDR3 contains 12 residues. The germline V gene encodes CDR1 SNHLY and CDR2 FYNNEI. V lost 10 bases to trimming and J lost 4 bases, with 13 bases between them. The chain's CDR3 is CATQDAGETQYF. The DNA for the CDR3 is TGTGCCACCCAGGATGCTGGAGAGACCCAGTACTTC.

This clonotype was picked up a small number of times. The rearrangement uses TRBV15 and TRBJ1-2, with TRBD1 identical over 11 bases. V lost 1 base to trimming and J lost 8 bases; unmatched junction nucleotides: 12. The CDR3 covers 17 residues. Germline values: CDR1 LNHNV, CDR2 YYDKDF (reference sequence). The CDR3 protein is CATSRGGSGTGGNGYTF. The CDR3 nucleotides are TGTGCCACCAGCAGAGGCGGGTCCGGGACAGGGGGAAACGGCTACACCTTC.

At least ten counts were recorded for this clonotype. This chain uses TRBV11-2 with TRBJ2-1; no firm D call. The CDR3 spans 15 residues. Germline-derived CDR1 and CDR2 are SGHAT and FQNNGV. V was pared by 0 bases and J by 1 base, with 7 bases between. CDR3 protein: CASSLDGRSYNEQFF. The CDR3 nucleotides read TGTGCCAGCAGCTTAGATGGCAGGTCCTACAATGAGCAGTTCTTC.

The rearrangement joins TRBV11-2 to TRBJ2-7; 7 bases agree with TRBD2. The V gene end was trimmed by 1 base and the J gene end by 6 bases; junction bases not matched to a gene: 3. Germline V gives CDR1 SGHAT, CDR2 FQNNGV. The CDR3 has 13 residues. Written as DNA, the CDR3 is TGTGCCAGCAGCTTAGGGGAGGGCAGCGAGCAGTACTTC. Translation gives CASSLGEGSEQYF.

The CDR3 loop is CSAIGGDQPQHF. CDR3 coding DNA: TGCAGTGCTATTGGGGGCGACCAGCCCCAGCATTTT. The gene calls are TRBV20-1 and TRBJ1-5, with D perhaps matching TRBD1 (6 bases). The CDR3 loop spans 12 amino acids. The V end lost 4 bases, the J end lost 7 bases, and 11 bases lay between the germline ends. Germline lookup yields CDR1 DFQATT and CDR2 SNEGSKA (reference sequence).

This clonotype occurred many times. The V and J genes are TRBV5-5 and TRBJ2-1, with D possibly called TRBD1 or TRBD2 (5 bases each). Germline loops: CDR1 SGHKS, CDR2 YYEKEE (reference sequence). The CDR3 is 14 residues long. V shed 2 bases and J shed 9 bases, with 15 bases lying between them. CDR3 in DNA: TGTGCCAGCAGCTTCTGGGACCCGCGGGCTGAGCAGTTCTTC. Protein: CASSFWDPRAEQFF.

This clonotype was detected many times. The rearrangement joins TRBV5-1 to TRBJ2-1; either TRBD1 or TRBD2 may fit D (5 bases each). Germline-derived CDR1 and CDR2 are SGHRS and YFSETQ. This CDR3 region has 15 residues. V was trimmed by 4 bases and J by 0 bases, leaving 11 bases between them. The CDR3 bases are TGCGCCAGCAGCCCTGGGGGTAGCTCCTACAATGAGCAGTTCTTC. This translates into CASSPGGSSYNEQFF.

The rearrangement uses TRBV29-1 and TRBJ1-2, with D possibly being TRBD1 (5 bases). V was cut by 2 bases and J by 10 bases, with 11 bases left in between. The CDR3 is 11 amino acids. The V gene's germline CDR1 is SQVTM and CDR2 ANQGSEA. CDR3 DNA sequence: TGCAGCGTTGAACTCACAGGCCCCTACACCTTC. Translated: CSVELTGPYTF.

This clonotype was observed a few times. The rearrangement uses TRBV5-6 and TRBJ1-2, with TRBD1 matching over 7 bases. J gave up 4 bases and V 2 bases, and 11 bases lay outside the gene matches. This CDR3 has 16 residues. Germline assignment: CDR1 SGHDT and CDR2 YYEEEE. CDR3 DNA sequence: TGTGCCAGCAGCTTCCGACAGGGAGTCGTGGCCTATGGCTACACCTTC. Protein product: CASSFRQGVVAYGYTF.

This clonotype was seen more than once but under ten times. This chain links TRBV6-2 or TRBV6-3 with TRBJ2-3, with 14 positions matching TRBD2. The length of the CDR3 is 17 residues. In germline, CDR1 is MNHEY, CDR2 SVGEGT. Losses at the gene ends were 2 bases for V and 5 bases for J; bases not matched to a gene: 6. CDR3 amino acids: CASSYRGTSGGEDTQYF. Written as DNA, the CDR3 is TGTGCCAGCAGTTACCGAGGGACTAGCGGGGGTGAAGATACGCAGTATTTT.

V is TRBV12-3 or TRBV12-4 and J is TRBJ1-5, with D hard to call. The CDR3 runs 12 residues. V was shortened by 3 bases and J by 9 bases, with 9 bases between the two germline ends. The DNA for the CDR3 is TGTGCCAGCAGTTTCCGGACGGGGCCCCAGCATTTT. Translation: CASSFRTGPQHF.

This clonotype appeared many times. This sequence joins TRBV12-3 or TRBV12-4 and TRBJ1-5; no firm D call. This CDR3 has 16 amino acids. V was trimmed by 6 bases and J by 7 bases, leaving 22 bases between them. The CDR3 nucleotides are TGTGCCAGCAGCCCTGGACTGCCTACCGAGTGGCAGCCCCAGCATTTT. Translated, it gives CASSPGLPTEWQPQHF.

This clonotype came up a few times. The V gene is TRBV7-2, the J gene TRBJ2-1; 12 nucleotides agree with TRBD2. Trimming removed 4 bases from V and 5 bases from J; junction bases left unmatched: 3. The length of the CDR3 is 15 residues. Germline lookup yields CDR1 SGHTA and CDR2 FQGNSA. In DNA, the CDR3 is TGTGCCAGCAGCTATCTAGCGGGGGGGCACAATGAGCAGTTCTTC. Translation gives CASSYLAGGHNEQFF.

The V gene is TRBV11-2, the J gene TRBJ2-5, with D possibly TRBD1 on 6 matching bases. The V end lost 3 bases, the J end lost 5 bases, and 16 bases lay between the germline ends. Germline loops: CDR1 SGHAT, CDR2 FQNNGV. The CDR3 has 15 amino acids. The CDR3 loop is CASSLNQGSGETQYF. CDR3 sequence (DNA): TGTGCCAGCAGCTTGAACCAGGGGTCCGGGGAGACCCAGTACTTC.

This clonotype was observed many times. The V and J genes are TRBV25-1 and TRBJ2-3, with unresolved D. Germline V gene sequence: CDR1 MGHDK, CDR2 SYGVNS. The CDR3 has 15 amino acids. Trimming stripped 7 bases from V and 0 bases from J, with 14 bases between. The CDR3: CASIRCRYSTDTQYF. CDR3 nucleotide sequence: TGTGCCAGCATTCGTTGCAGATATAGCACAGATACGCAGTATTTT.

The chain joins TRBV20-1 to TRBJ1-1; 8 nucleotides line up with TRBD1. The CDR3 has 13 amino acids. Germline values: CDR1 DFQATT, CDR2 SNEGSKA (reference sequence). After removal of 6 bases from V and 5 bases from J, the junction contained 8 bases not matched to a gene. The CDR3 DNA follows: TGCAGTGCGACCACAGGGGGGATTACTGAAGCTTTCTTT. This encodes CSATTGGITEAFF.

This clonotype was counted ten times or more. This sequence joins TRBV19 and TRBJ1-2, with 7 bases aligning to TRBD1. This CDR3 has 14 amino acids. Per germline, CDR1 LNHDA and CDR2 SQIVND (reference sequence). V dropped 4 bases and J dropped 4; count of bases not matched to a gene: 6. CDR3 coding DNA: TGTGCCAGTAGTACTAACAGGGGCGGCTATGGCTACACCTTC. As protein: CASSTNRGGYGYTF.

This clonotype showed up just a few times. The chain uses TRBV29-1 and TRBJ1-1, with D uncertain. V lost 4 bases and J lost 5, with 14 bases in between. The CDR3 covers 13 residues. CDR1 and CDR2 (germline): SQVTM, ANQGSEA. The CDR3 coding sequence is TGCAGCGTTGGCCCCATTCTGGGGACTGAAGCTTTCTTT. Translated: CSVGPILGTEAFF. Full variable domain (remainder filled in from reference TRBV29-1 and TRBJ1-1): SAVISQKPSRDICQRGTSLTIQCQVDSQVTMMFWYRQQPGQSLTLIATANQGSEATYESGFVIDKFPISRPNLTFSTLTVSNMSPEDSSIYLCSVGPILGTEAFFGQGTRLTVV.

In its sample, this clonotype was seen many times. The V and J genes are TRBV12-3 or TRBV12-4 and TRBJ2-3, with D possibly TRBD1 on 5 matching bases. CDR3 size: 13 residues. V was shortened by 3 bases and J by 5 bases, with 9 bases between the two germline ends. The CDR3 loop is CASSFHGQDTQYF. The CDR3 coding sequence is TGTGCCAGCAGTTTCCATGGACAAGATACGCAGTATTTT.

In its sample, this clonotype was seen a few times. The CDR3 sequence is CASSSTGSGKETQYF. CDR3 bases: TGTGCCAGCAGCTCAACCGGCTCGGGCAAAGAGACCCAGTACTTC. The chain joins TRBV11-1 to TRBJ2-5; D call uncertain. Germline V lookup: CDR1 SGHAT, CDR2 FQDESV (reference sequence). This CDR3 contains 15 residues. Trimming took 4 bases from V and 3 from J, leaving 15 bases between them.

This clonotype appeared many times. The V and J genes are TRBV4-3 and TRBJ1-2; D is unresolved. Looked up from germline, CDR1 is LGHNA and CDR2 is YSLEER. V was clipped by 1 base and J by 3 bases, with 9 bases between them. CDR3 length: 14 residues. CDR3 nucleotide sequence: TGCGCCAGCAGCCAAGCACCCGATTACTATGGCTACACCTTC. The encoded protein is CASSQAPDYYGYTF.